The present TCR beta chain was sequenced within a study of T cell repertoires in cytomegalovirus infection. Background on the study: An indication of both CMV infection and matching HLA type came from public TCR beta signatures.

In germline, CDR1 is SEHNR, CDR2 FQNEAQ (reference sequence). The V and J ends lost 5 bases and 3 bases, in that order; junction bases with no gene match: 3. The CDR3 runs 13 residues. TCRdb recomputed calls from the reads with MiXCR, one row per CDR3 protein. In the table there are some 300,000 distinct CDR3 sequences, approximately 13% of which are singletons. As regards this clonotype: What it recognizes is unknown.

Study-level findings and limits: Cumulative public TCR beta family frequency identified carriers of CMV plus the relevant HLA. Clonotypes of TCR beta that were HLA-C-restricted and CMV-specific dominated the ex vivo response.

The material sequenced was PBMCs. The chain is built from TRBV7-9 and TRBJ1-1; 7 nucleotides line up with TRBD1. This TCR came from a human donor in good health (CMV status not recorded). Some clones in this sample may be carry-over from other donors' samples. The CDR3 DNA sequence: TGTGCCAGCAGCGAGGGGGCGGACACTGAAGCTTTCTTT. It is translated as CASSEGADTEAFF.